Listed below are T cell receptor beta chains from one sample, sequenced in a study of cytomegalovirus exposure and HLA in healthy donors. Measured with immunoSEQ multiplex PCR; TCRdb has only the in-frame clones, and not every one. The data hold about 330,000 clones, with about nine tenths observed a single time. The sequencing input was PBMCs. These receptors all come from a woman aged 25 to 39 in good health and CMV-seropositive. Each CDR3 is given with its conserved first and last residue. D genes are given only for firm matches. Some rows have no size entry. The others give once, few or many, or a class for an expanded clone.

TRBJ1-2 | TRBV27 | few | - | CASSFTRDLGGYTF | TGTGCCAGCAGTTTCACCCGGGACCTGGGTGGCTACACCTTC
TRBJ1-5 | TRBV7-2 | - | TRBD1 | CASSLDRGTYQPQHF | TGTGCCAGCAGCTTAGACAGGGGCACCTATCAGCCCCAGCATTTT
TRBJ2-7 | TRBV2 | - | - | CASSPQASGEQYF | TGTGCCAGCAGTCCCCAGGCCTCGGGTGAGCAGTACTTC
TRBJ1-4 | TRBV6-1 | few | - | CASSETGWREKLFF | TGTGCCAGCAGTGAAACGGGCTGGAGGGAAAAACTGTTTTTT
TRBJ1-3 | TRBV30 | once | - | CAWTTGNTIYF | TGTGCCTGGACGACTGGAAACACCATATATTTT
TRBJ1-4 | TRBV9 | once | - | CASSGLDGLGIEKLFF | TGTGCCAGCAGTGGATTAGATGGGCTGGGGATTGAAAAACTGTTTTTT
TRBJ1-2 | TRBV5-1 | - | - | CASMGIYGYTF | TGCGCCAGCATGGGGATTTATGGCTACACCTTC
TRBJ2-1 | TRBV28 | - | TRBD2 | CASSEPGLAGNEQFF | TGTGCCAGCAGTGAACCGGGACTAGCGGGCAATGAGCAGTTCTTC
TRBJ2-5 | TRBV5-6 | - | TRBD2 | CASSLVRLASETQYF | TGTGCCAGCAGCTTGGTTCGACTAGCTTCAGAGACCCAGTACTTC
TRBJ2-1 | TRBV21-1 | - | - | CASSKGVGQGAAYNEQFF | -
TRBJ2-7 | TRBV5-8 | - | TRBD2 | CASSQGLAGSYEQYF | TGTGCCAGCAGCCAAGGACTAGCGGGGTCTTACGAGCAGTACTTC
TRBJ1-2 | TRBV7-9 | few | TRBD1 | CASSSGTGANYGYTF | TGTGCCAGCAGCTCCGGGACAGGAGCTAACTATGGCTACACCTTC
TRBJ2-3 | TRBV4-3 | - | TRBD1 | CASSHTTGGVDTQYF | TGCGCCAGCAGCCATACGACAGGGGGCGTAGATACGCAGTATTTT
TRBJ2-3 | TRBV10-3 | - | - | CAIKNPSAFTDTQYF | TGTGCCATCAAGAACCCGTCTGCCTTCACAGATACGCAGTATTTT
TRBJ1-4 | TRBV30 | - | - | CAWSLGTSNEKLFF | TGTGCCTGGAGTTTGGGGACTAGTAATGAAAAACTGTTTTTT
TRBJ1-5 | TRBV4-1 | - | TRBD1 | CASSKGQGASGNQPQHF | TGCGCCAGCAGCAAAGGACAGGGGGCTTCCGGCAATCAGCCCCAGCATTTT
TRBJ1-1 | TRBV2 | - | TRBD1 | CASNPTGLNTEAFF | TGTGCCAGCAACCCGACAGGGTTGAACACTGAAGCTTTCTTT
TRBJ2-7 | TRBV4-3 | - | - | CASSQDKAYEQYF | TGCGCCAGCAGCCAGGACAAAGCCTACGAGCAGTACTTC
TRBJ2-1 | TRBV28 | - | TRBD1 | CASSPPRQGSSYNEQFF | TGTGCCAGCAGTCCACCTCGACAGGGTAGCTCCTACAATGAGCAGTTCTTC
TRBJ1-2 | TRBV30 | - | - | CAWSHYPAGTDGYTF | TGTGCCTGGAGTCATTATCCGGCAGGGACGGATGGCTACACCTTC
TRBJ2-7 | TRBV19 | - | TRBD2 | CASSRTSGASYEQYF | TGTGCCAGTAGTCGAACTAGCGGGGCCTCCTACGAGCAGTACTTC
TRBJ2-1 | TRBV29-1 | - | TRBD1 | CSVFRQGRNEQFF | TGCAGCGTTTTTAGACAGGGGAGAAATGAGCAGTTCTTC
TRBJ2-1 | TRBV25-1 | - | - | CASSALGGAYNEQFF | TGTGCCAGCAGTGCCCTTGGTGGGGCCTACAATGAGCAGTTCTTC
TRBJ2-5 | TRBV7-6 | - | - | CASRGGGETQYF | TGTGCCAGCAGGGGCGGAGGGGAGACCCAGTACTTC
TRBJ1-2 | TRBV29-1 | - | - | CSVETTVRSYTF | TGCAGCGTTGAGACAACAGTTCGTAGCTACACCTTC
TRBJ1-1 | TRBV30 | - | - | CAWSETTEAFF | TGTGCCTGGAGTGAGACCACTGAAGCTTTCTTT
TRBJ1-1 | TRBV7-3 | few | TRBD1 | CASSRQGRAEAFF | TGTGCCAGTTCACGACAGGGACGCGCTGAAGCTTTCTTT
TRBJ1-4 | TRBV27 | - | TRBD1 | CASSPPPAHRGRFIINEKLFF | TGTGCCAGCAGTCCCCCCCCCGCTCACAGGGGGCGGTTTATAATTAATGAAAAACTGTTTTTT
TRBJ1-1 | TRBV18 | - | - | CASSEIMNTEAFF | TGTGCCAGCTCAGAGATCATGAACACTGAAGCTTTCTTT
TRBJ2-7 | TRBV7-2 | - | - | CASSFHPVLGPYEQYF | TGTGCCAGCAGCTTTCACCCCGTTTTGGGGCCCTACGAGCAGTACTTC
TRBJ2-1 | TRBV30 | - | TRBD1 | CAWRRQGARNEQFF | TGTGCCTGGAGACGACAGGGGGCGCGAAATGAGCAGTTCTTC
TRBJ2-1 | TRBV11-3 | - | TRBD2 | CASSVSSGAYNEQFF | TGTGCCAGCAGCGTCTCTAGCGGAGCCTACAATGAGCAGTTCTTC
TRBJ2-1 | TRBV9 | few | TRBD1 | CASSADRESWHEQFF | TGTGCCAGCAGCGCCGACAGGGAATCCTGGCATGAGCAGTTCTTC
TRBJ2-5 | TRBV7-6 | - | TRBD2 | CASSLGTSGQETQYF | TGTGCCAGCAGCTTAGGGACTAGCGGACAAGAGACCCAGTACTTC
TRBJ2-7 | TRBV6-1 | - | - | CASSGPSKSRQYF | TGTGCCAGCAGTGGACCGTCCAAGAGTCGGCAGTACTTC
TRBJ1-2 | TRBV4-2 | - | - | CASSQGRGLDAYGYTF | TGTGCCAGCAGCCAAGGAAGGGGTCTGGACGCATATGGCTACACCTTC
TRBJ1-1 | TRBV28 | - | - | CASNTFGEAFF | TGTGCCAGCAATACCTTTGGTGAAGCTTTCTTT
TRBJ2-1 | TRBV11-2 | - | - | CASSPIGGPSYNEQFF | TGTGCCAGCAGCCCAATAGGGGGACCGAGTTACAATGAGCAGTTCTTC
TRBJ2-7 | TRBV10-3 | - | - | CAIASGGDSYEQYF | TGTGCCATCGCGTCGGGCGGAGATTCCTACGAGCAGTACTTC
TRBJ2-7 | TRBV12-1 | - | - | CASSLGTSGRGEQYF | TGTGCCAGCAGCCTGGGGACTAGCGGGAGGGGCGAGCAGTACTTC